These 21 T cell receptor beta chains were all obtained from the same sample, sequenced in a study of T cells in Graves' hyperthyroidism and ophthalmopathy. TCR beta CDR3 regions were amplified from RNA transcripts. Initially, a first-round RT-PCR of the TCR CDR3 employed the HTBI primer set. TCRdb itself ran the multiplex PCR reads through MiXCR, one entry per CDR3 protein. Among hundreds of thousands of distinct CDR3 sequences, approximately 23% were seen once, and the ten largest hold around 62%. Sample: blood. These receptors all stem from a man between 25 and 39 years old with Graves' ophthalmopathy.

J is TRBJ2-6 and V is TRBV6-1; D tentatively fits TRBD1 or TRBD2 (5 bases each). This CDR3 is built from 17 residues. Germline loops: CDR1 MNHNS, CDR2 SASEGT. The V gene lost 3 bases and the J gene lost 1 base, with 13 bases spanning the gap. CDR3 region: CASSDAPGGSGANVLTF. CDR3 sequence (DNA): TGTGCCAGCAGTGACGCTCCTGGGGGTTCTGGGGCCAACGTCCTGACTTTC.

This clonotype was seen many times. Sequence at one end of the junction differs from germline and may be a read error. For the CDR3, the DNA is TGTGCCAGCAGCCTAGCGGGAGTCTACGAGCAGTACTTC. Translating it yields CASSLAGVYEQYF. This rearrangement joins TRBV5-1 to TRBJ2-7; 10 bases fit TRBD2. Germline V lookup: CDR1 SGHRS, CDR2 YFSETQ. CDR3 size: 13 residues.

This clonotype was picked up a small number of times. The chain combines TRBV20-1 with TRBJ2-1; TRBD1 or TRBD2 may be the D gene (6 bases each). From germline, CDR1 is DFQATT and CDR2 SNEGSKA (reference sequence). CDR3 length: 15 amino acids. V was pared by 6 bases and J by 0 bases, with 15 bases between. CDR3 region: CSARGSGSSYNEQFF. The DNA of the CDR3 is TGCAGTGCCAGGGGTAGCGGAAGCTCCTACAATGAGCAGTTCTTC.

The rearrangement joins TRBV27 to TRBJ2-7, with D hard to call. Trimming left V 2 bases short and J 1 base short, with 15 bases between. This CDR3 contains 16 residues. Germline assignment: CDR1 MNHEY and CDR2 SMNVEV (reference sequence). The CDR3 region is CASSLRVGPESYEQYF. CDR3 DNA: TGTGCCAGCAGTTTAAGAGTAGGCCCTGAGTCCTACGAGCAGTACTTC.

The J gene is TRBJ2-1, the V gene TRBV10-3; tentatively, D is TRBD1 (6 bases). V was cut by 3 bases and J by 8 bases, with 8 bases left in between. The CDR3 consists of 12 residues. Germline V gene lookup returns CDR1 ENHRY and CDR2 SYGVKD. The CDR3 nucleotides read TGTGCCATCAGTGAAGGGGGTGATGAGCAGTTCTTC. This sequence encodes CAISEGGDEQFF.

CDR3 nucleotides: TGCAGCCACCGGCGAACCAGCTCCTACAATGAGCAGTTCTTC. Translated: CSHRRTSSYNEQFF. The rearrangement uses TRBV29-1 and TRBJ2-1; D not certain. The germline gives CDR1 SQVTM, CDR2 ANQGSEA. V lost 8 bases and J 0 bases, leaving 14 bases between the germline ends. This CDR3 has 14 amino acids.

This chain links TRBV7-2 with TRBJ2-3; the D gene is possibly TRBD2 (5 bases). The CDR3 totals 17 residues. V gave up 5 bases and J gave up 0 bases, with 18 bases separating them. The germline CDR1 and CDR2 sequences are SGHTA and FQGNSA. The CDR3 is CASSPSLRAASTDTQYF. Written as DNA, the CDR3 is TGTGCCAGCAGCCCCTCGTTGAGGGCGGCTAGCACAGATACGCAGTATTTT.

In its sample, this clonotype was seen many times. As DNA, the CDR3 is TGTGCCAGCAGTGACACAGCTAACTATGGCTACACCTTC. Its translation: CASSDTANYGYTF. The gene calls are TRBV2 and TRBJ1-2; D uncertain. V was cut by 3 bases and J by 0 bases, with 5 bases left in between. The CDR3 is 13 amino acids. CDR1 and CDR2 from the germline V gene are SNHLY and FYNNEI.

The sample holds a few counts of this clonotype. The chain carries TRBV3-1 and TRBJ1-2; 7 bases map to TRBD1. This CDR3 has 16 residues. Germline CDR1 and CDR2: LGHDT and YNNKEL (reference sequence). The junction had 6 bases not matched to a gene; V was cut back by 0 bases and J by 2 bases. Here the CDR3 reads CASSQDGPGQNYGYTF. For the CDR3, the DNA is TGTGCCAGCAGCCAAGATGGCCCGGGACAGAACTATGGCTACACCTTC.

The table lists this clonotype with a few counts. The rearrangement uses TRBV28 and TRBJ2-7; 8 bases are shared with TRBD2. The CDR3 loop spans 15 amino acids. Germline values: CDR1 MDHEN, CDR2 SYDVKM. The V gene end was trimmed by 6 bases and the J gene end by 1 base; junction bases not matched to a gene: 8. Written as DNA, the CDR3 is TGTGCCAGCAGCCAATGGGAGCGGGAGTCCTACGAGCAGTACTTC. Protein product: CASSQWERESYEQYF. The variable domain in full, with the rest retrieved from reference TRBV28 and TRBJ2-7, is DVKVTQSSRYLVKRTGEKVFLECVQDMDHENMFWYRQDPGLGLRLIYFSYDVKMKEKGDIPEGYSVSREKKERFSLILESASTNQTSMYLCASSQWERESYEQYFGPGTRLTVT.

This clonotype has a handful of counts. The chain carries TRBV20-1 and TRBJ2-1, with D perhaps TRBD1 or TRBD2 (5 bases each). The germline gives CDR1 DFQATT, CDR2 SNEGSKA (reference sequence). The germline V and J ends were trimmed by 0 bases and 3 bases, with 15 bases remaining between them. The CDR3 extends over 16 amino acids. The CDR3 bases are TGCAGTGCTAGAGACGGGAACAGGCGCGTCTACAATGAGCAGTTCTTC. It yields the protein CSARDGNRRVYNEQFF.

The chain has TRBV5-4 and TRBJ2-1, with TRBD2 matching 12 bases. The V gene's germline CDR1 is SGHNT and CDR2 YYREEE (reference sequence). Trimming took 4 bases from V and 9 from J; bases not matched to a gene: 5. The CDR3 extends over 14 amino acids. CDR3 sequence reads: CASSRTSGIGEQFF. The CDR3 bases are TGTGCCAGCAGCCGGACTAGCGGGATAGGTGAGCAGTTCTTC.

This clonotype was counted only a few times. The gene calls are TRBV5-6 and TRBJ2-7, with a tentative D call TRBD2 (6 bases). The V and J ends lost 3 bases and 5 bases respectively, with 15 bases between them. The CDR3 spans 14 residues. Germline CDR1 is SGHDT and CDR2 is YYEEEE. Written as DNA, the CDR3 is TGTGCCAGCAGCTACTTCCGGGGGAGAGACGAGCAGTACTTC. Protein product: CASSYFRGRDEQYF.

This chain uses TRBV28 with TRBJ2-3; 8 positions agree with TRBD2. The J segment lost 2 bases and the V segment lost 11 bases, leaving 6 bases of the junction unmatched. From germline, CDR1 is MDHEN and CDR2 SYDVKM. This CDR3 region has 13 residues. Written as DNA, the CDR3 is TGTGCCGGTAGCGGGGATAACACAGATACGCAGTATTTT. This codes for CAGSGDNTDTQYF.

V gene TRBV5-1 combines with J gene TRBJ1-2; maybe TRBD1 (5 bases). The V end lost 4 bases, the J end lost 8 bases, and 18 bases lay between the germline ends. The CDR3 sequence is 14 residues long. The germline V gene encodes CDR1 SGHRS and CDR2 YFSETQ. CDR3 sequence: CASSVSGTVEGYTF. The CDR3 DNA sequence: TGCGCCAGCAGCGTATCCGGGACTGTCGAGGGCTACACCTTC.

Notes on this clonotype: A read error may be the cause here, since a much bigger clone is one base away. This rearrangement joins TRBV30 to TRBJ1-5; D gene unclear. This CDR3 comprises 14 residues. Germline V gives CDR1 GTSNPN, CDR2 SVGIG (reference sequence). The CDR3 nucleotides are TGTGCCAGGAGGGTGGGAAGCGGCAATCAGCCCCAGCATTTT. The encoded protein is CARRVGSGNQPQHF. The variable domain in full, completed from reference TRBV30 and TRBJ1-5, reads SQTIHQWPATLVQPVGSPLSLECTVEGTSNPNLYWYRQAAGRGLQLLFYSVGIGQISSEVPQNLSASRPQDRQFILSSKKLLLSDSGFYLCARRVGSGNQPQHFGDGTRLSIL.

The V gene is TRBV28, the J gene TRBJ2-2, with TRBD2 matching 7 bases. CDR3 length: 15 amino acids. CDR1 MDHEN and CDR2 SYDVKM come from the germline V gene. With V trimmed by 4 bases and J by 0 bases, 2 bases remained unmatched. The CDR3 DNA follows: TGTGCCAGCAGTTCTGCGGGGGCGAACACCGGGGAGCTGTTTTTT. It yields the protein CASSSAGANTGELFF.

This clonotype has more than one count but fewer than ten. The V call is TRBV5-6, the J call TRBJ2-3; unclear D gene. The length of the CDR3 is 14 residues. The V gene's germline CDR1 is SGHDT and CDR2 YYEEEE. V was pared by 1 base and J by 2 bases, with 8 bases between. CDR3 sequence (DNA): TGTGCCAGCAGCTTGTTCGCGGACACAGATACGCAGTATTTT. The encoded protein is CASSLFADTDTQYF.

The sample holds a few counts of this clonotype. The genes are TRBV20-1 and TRBJ2-1; no clear D. Germline V gene lookup returns CDR1 DFQATT and CDR2 SNEGSKA (reference sequence). V shed 6 bases and J shed 4 bases, with 10 bases lying between them. The CDR3 contains 12 residues. For the CDR3, the DNA is TGCAGTGCAGCACCCCCTTACAATGAGCAGTTCTTC. This encodes CSAAPPYNEQFF.

This clonotype came up a few times. V usage is TRBV7-9 and J usage is TRBJ1-1; no clear D. Trimming took 4 bases from V and 0 from J, leaving 9 bases between them. The germline CDR1 and CDR2 sequences are SEHNR and FQNEAQ (reference sequence). This CDR3 spans 14 amino acids. The CDR3 is CASSSYSLNTEAFF. In DNA, the CDR3 is TGTGCCAGCAGCTCCTACAGCCTGAACACTGAAGCTTTCTTT.

This clonotype came up a few times. V and J are TRBV18 and TRBJ2-5; 7 nucleotides line up with TRBD1. Losses at the gene ends were 6 bases for V and 2 bases for J; bases not matched to a gene: 6. The germline gives CDR1 KGHSH, CDR2 LQKENI. The CDR3 contains 14 residues. This chain's CDR3 is CASSRGTVQETQYF. In DNA form, the CDR3 reads TGTGCCAGCTCGCGAGGGACAGTACAAGAGACCCAGTACTTC.